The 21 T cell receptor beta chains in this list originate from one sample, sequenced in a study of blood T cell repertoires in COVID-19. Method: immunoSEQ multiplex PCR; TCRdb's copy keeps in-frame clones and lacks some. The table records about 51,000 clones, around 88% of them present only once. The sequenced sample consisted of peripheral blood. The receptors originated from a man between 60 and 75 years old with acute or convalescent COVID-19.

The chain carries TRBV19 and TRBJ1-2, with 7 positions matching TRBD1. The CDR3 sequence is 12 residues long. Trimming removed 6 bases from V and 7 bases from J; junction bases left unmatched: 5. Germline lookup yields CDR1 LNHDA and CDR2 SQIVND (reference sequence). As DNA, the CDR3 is TGTGCCAGTAGCCCAGGGGGGATTGGCTACACCTTC. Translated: CASSPGGIGYTF.

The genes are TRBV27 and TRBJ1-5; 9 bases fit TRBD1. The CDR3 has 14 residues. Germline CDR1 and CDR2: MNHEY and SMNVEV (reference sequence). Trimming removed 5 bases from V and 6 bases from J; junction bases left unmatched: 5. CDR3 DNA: TGTGCCAGCAGTCCACAGGGGGCAGTTCAGCCCCAGCATTTT. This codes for CASSPQGAVQPQHF.

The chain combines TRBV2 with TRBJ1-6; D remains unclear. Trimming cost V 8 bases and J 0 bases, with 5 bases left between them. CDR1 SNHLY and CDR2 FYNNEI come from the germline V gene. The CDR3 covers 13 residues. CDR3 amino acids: CASGSSYNSPLHF. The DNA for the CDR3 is TGTGCCAGCGGGAGCTCCTATAATTCACCCCTCCACTTT.

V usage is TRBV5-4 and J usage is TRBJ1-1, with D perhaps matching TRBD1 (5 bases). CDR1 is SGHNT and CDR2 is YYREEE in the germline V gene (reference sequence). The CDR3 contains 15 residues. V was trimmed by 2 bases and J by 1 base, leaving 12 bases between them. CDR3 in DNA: TGTGCCAGCAGCTTCAGACAGCAGGGGAACACTGAAGCTTTCTTT. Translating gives CASSFRQQGNTEAFF.

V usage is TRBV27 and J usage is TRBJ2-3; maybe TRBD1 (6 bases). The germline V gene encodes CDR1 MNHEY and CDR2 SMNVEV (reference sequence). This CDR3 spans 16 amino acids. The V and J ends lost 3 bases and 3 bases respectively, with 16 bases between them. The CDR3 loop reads CASSLYAGVRTDTQYF. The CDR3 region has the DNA TGTGCCAGCAGTTTGTACGCAGGGGTGAGGACAGATACGCAGTATTTT.

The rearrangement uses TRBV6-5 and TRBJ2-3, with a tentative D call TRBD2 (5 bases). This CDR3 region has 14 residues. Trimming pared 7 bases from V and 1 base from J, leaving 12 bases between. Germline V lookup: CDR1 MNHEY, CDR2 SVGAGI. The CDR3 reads CASNEGAGTDTQYF. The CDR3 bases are TGTGCCAGCAACGAGGGTGCGGGCACAGATACGCAGTATTTT.

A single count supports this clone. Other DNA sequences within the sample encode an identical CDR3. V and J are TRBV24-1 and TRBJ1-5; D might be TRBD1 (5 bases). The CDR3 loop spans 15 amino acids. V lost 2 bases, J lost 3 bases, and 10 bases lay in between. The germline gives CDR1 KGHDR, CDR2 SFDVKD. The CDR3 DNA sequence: TGTGCCACCAGTGATTCCAGGGATATCAATCAGCCCCAGCATTTT. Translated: CATSDSRDINQPQHF.

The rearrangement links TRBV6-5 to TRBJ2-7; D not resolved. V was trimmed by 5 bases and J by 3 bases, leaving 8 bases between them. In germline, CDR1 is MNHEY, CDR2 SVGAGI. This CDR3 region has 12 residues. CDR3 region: CASSLRFYEQYF. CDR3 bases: TGTGCCAGCAGTCTACGTTTCTACGAGCAGTACTTC.

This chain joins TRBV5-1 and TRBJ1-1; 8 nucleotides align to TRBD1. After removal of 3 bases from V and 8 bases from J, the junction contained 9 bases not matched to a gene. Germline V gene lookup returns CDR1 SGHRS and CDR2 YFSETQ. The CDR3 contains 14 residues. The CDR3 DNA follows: TGCGCCAGCAGCTGGACACAGGGGGGAAAAGAAGCTTTCTTT. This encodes CASSWTQGGKEAFF. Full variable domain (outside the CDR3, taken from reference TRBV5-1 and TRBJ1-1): KAGVTQTPRYLIKTRGQQVTLSCSPISGHRSVSWYQQTPGQGLQFLFEYFSETQRNKGNFPGRFSGRQFSNSRSEMNVSTLELGDSALYLCASSWTQGGKEAFFGQGTRLTVV.

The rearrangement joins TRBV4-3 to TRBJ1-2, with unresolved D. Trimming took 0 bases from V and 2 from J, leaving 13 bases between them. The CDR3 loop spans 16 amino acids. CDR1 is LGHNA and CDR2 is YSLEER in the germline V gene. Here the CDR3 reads CASSQEYDTLNYGYTF. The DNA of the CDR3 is TGCGCCAGCAGCCAAGAGTACGACACTTTAAACTATGGCTACACCTTC.

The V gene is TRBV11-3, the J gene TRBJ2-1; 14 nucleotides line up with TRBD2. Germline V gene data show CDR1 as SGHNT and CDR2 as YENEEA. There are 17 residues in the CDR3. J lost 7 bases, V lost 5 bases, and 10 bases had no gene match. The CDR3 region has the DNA TGTGCCAGCAGCGTAGGGGGGACTAGCGGGAGAGGGAATGAGCAGTTCTTC. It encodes CASSVGGTSGRGNEQFF.

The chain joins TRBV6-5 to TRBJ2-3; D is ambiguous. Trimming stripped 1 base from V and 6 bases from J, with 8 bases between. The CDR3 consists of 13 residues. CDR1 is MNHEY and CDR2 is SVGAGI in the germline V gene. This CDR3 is CASSYWAHDTQYF. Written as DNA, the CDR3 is TGTGCCAGCAGTTACTGGGCTCATGATACGCAGTATTTT.

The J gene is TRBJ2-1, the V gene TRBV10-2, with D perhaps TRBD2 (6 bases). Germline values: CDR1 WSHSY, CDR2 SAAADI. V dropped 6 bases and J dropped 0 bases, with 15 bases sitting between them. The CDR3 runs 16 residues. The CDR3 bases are TGCGCCAGCAGGGGGGGACTTTCGAGCTCCTACAATGAGCAGTTCTTC. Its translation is CASRGGLSSSYNEQFF.

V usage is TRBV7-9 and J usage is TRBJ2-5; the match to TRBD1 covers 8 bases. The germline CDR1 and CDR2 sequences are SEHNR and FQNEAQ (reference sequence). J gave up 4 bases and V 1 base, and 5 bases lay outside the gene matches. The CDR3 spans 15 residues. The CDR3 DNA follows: TGTGCCAGCAGCTTAGGGACAGGGAATACAGAGACCCAGTACTTC. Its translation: CASSLGTGNTETQYF.

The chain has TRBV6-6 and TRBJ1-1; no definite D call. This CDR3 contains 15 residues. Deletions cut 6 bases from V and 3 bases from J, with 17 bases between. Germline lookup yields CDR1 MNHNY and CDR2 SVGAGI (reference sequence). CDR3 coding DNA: TGTGCCAGCAGCGACGGGAGGCGCGGTGACACTGAAGCTTTCTTT. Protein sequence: CASSDGRRGDTEAFF.

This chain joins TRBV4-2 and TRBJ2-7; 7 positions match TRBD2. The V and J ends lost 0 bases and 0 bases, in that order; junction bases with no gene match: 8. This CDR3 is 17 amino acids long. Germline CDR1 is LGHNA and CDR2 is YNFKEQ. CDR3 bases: TGTGCCAGCAGCCAAGATTTGGGGCGGGGGTACTCCTACGAGCAGTACTTC. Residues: CASSQDLGRGYSYEQYF.

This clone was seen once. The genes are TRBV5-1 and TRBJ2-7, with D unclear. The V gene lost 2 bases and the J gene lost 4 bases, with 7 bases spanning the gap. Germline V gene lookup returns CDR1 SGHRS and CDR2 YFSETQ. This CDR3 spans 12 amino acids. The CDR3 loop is CASSLDTYEQYF. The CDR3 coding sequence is TGCGCCAGCAGCTTAGACACTTACGAGCAGTACTTC.

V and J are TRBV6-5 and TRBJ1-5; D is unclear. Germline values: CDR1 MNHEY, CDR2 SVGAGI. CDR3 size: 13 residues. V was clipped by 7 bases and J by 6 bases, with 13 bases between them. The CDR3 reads CASTAGLRQPQHF. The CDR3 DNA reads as TGTGCCAGCACAGCAGGTCTGCGTCAGCCCCAGCATTTT.

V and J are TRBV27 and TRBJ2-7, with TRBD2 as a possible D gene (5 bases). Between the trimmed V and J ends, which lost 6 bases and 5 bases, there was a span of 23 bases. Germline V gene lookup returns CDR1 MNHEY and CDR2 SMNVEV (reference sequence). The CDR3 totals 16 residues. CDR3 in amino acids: CASSPKFYGINHEQYF. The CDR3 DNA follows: TGTGCCAGCAGCCCTAAATTTTACGGGATCAACCACGAGCAGTACTTC.

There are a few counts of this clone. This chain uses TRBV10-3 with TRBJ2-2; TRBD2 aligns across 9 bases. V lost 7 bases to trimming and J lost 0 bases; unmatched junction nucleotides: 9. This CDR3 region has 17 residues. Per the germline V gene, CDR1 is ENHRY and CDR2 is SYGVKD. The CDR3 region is CAIKGTSSTANTGELFF. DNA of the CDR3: TGTGCCATCAAAGGGACTAGCTCCACCGCGAACACCGGGGAGCTGTTTTTT.

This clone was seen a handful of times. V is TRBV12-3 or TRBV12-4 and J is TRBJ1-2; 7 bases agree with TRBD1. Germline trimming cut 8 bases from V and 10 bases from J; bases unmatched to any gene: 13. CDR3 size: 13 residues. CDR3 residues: CASVRQGFSDYTF. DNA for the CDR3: TGTGCCAGCGTGCGACAGGGCTTCTCCGACTACACCTTC.